Following are 16 T cell receptor beta chains from one sample sequenced in a study of blood T cell repertoires in COVID-19. Generated by immunoSEQ multiplex PCR, the TCRdb table keeps only in-frame clones and is missing some. The table lists hundreds of thousands of clones, roughly 86% of them singletons. Sample: peripheral blood. Receptors were obtained from a woman older than 75 with COVID-19, enrolled during active disease.

The chain uses TRBV2 and TRBJ1-5; no clear D. Trimming left V 6 bases short and J 6 bases short, with 6 bases between. Germline assignment: CDR1 SNHLY and CDR2 FYNNEI. This CDR3 spans 11 amino acids. CDR3 sequence: CASRLSQPQHF. CDR3 sequence (DNA): TGTGCCAGCAGGCTTAGTCAGCCCCAGCATTTT.

This chain joins TRBV2 and TRBJ1-2; D is perhaps TRBD1 (6 bases). Germline values: CDR1 SNHLY, CDR2 FYNNEI. Trimming took off 2 bases at V and 5 bases at J, with 9 bases between the two ends. This CDR3 region has 13 residues. The CDR3 nucleotides are TGTGCCAGCAGTGAACAGACAGGATATGGCTACACCTTC. As protein: CASSEQTGYGYTF.

The chain couples TRBV5-1 to TRBJ2-7; perhaps TRBD1 as D (6 bases). Germline CDR1 reads SGHRS; CDR2 reads YFSETQ. The CDR3 is 14 amino acids. The ends were cut back, 0 bases at V and 5 bases at J, with 12 bases in the middle. This CDR3 reads CASSLAQGRNEQYF. As DNA, the CDR3 is TGCGCCAGCAGCTTGGCGCAGGGGAGAAACGAGCAGTACTTC.

This clone was detected a few times. V and J are TRBV7-2 and TRBJ1-4; 7 nucleotides match TRBD1. The V gene end was trimmed by 4 bases and the J gene end by 7 bases; junction bases not matched to a gene: 9. The germline CDR1 and CDR2 sequences are SGHTA and FQGNSA. The length of the CDR3 is 15 residues. The CDR3 sequence: CASSSYRGVSEKLFF. The CDR3, as DNA: TGTGCCAGCAGCTCCTACAGGGGTGTGAGTGAAAAACTGTTTTTT.

The V gene is TRBV5-1, the J gene TRBJ2-2; D may be TRBD1 (5 bases). V shed 1 base and J shed 1 base, with 20 bases lying between them. The CDR3 spans 19 residues. The germline CDR1 and CDR2 sequences are SGHRS and YFSETQ. The CDR3 protein is CASSLLSRAATENTGELFF. CDR3 nucleotide sequence: TGCGCCAGCAGCTTGTTATCTAGGGCTGCGACAGAGAACACCGGGGAGCTGTTTTTT.

J is TRBJ1-5 and V is TRBV6-6, with D possibly TRBD1 on 5 matching bases. Germline lookup yields CDR1 MNHNY and CDR2 SVGAGI (reference sequence). The CDR3 runs 14 residues. Trimming took 2 bases from V and 2 from J, leaving 7 bases between them. CDR3 bases: TGTGCCAGCAGTTACGGGGGGGGCAATCAGCCCCAGCATTTT. Protein: CASSYGGGNQPQHF.

The chain couples TRBV2 to TRBJ1-6, with 7 bases that match TRBD1. Unmatched junction bases numbered 11, after V lost 8 bases and J lost 7 bases. The CDR3 spans 15 residues. Per germline, CDR1 SNHLY and CDR2 FYNNEI. CDR3 protein: CASGPRQGGNSPLHF. CDR3 in DNA: TGTGCCAGCGGTCCGAGACAGGGAGGCAATTCACCCCTCCACTTT.

This clone was recorded once. The rearrangement links TRBV18 to TRBJ2-6; 9 bases map to TRBD1. Germline lookup yields CDR1 KGHSH and CDR2 LQKENI. The length of the CDR3 is 19 residues. The V and J ends lost 5 bases and 0 bases, in that order; junction bases with no gene match: 11. The DNA for the CDR3 is TGTGCCAGCTCAGCAATAACAGGGGGCGCCCCCTCTGGGGCCAACGTCCTGACTTTC. It is translated as CASSAITGGAPSGANVLTF.

The count of this clone is one. The rearrangement links TRBV4-3 to TRBJ2-2; D is undetermined. The germline CDR1 and CDR2 sequences are LGHNA and YSLEER. This CDR3 is built from 14 residues. Trimming removed 0 bases at V and 5 bases at J, with 7 bases between. The CDR3 sequence: CASSQEPGTGELFF. CDR3 nucleotide sequence: TGCGCCAGCAGCCAAGAACCAGGAACCGGGGAGCTGTTTTTT.

In its sample, this clone was seen once. The chain is built from TRBV12-3 or TRBV12-4 and TRBJ1-2; TRBD1 matches 8 bases. V lost 6 bases and J lost 6; bases outside the gene matches: 6. The CDR3 has 13 residues. CDR3 DNA sequence: TGTGCCAGCAGACTGGACAGGGTCCATGGCTACACCTTC. Protein: CASRLDRVHGYTF.

The chain combines TRBV5-6 with TRBJ1-5; perhaps TRBD1 as D (6 bases). Trimming cost V 1 base and J 3 bases, with 8 bases left between them. The CDR3 is made up of 14 amino acids. The germline V gene encodes CDR1 SGHDT and CDR2 YYEEEE. In nucleotides, the CDR3 is TGTGCCAGCAGCTTGAGGGACAACAATCAGCCCCAGCATTTT. Translating gives CASSLRDNNQPQHF.

The chain links TRBV5-1 to TRBJ1-5; 7 nucleotides agree with TRBD1. Germline V gives CDR1 SGHRS, CDR2 YFSETQ. The CDR3 has 13 amino acids. With V trimmed by 7 bases and J by 3 bases, 4 bases remained unmatched. DNA of the CDR3: TGCGCCAGCCGTACAGGGGTCAATCAGCCCCAGCATTTT. It is translated as CASRTGVNQPQHF.

This chain uses TRBV19 with TRBJ1-2, with 7 bases that match TRBD1. The J segment lost 2 bases and the V segment lost 4 bases, leaving 10 bases of the junction unmatched. There are 16 residues in the CDR3. Germline V gives CDR1 LNHDA, CDR2 SQIVND (reference sequence). This CDR3 is CASSKAGTAINYGYTF. The CDR3 DNA follows: TGTGCCAGTAGTAAGGCAGGGACAGCGATCAACTATGGCTACACCTTC.

The chain employs TRBV12-3 or TRBV12-4 and TRBJ2-7; tentatively, D is TRBD2 (5 bases). Trimming stripped 4 bases from V and 7 bases from J, with 14 bases between. CDR3 length: 13 residues. CDR3 DNA: TGTGCCAGCAGTTGGCAGGCGGGTGGGGAGCAGTACGTC. It yields the protein CASSWQAGGEQYV.

Only a few counts were recorded for this clone. In DNA, the CDR3 is TGTGCCAGCAGCTTGATAGGACAGTATAATTCACCCCTCCACTTT. Translation: CASSLIGQYNSPLHF. This chain connects TRBV5-6 to TRBJ1-6, with D tentatively TRBD1 (6 bases). The germline gives CDR1 SGHDT, CDR2 YYEEEE. CDR3 size: 15 residues. V lost 1 base to trimming and J lost 4 bases, with 9 bases between them.

This clone has only a few counts. The chain is built from TRBV7-2 and TRBJ1-5, with 9 bases fitting TRBD1. The CDR3 has 17 residues. From germline, CDR1 is SGHTA and CDR2 FQGNSA. The trim removed 1 base at V and 3 bases at J, leaving 7 bases unmatched. CDR3 protein: CASSLGPGTGINQPQHF. The CDR3 region has the DNA TGTGCCAGCAGCTTAGGTCCCGGGACAGGGATCAATCAGCCCCAGCATTTT.